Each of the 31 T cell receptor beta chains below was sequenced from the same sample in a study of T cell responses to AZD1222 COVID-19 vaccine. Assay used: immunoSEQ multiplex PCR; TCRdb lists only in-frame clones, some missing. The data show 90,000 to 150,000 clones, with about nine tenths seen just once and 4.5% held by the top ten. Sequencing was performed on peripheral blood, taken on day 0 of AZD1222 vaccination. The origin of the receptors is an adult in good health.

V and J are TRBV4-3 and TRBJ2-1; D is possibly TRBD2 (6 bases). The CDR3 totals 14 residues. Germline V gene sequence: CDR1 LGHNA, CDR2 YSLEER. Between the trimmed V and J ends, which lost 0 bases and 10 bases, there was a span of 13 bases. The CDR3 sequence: CASSQDPTRGEQFF. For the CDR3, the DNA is TGCGCCAGCAGCCAAGATCCCACCCGGGGGGAGCAGTTCTTC.

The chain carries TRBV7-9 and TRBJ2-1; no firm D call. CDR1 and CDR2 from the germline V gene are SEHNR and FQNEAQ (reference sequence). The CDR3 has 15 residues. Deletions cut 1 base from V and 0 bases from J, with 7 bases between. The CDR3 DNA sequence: TGTGCCAGCAGCTTAGGGAGCAGCTCCTACAATGAGCAGTTCTTC. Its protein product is CASSLGSSSYNEQFF.

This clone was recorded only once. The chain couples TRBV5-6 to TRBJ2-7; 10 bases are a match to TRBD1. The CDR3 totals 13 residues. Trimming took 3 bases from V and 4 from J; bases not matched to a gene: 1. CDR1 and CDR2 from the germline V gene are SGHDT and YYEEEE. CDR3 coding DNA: TGTGCCAGCAGCTGGACAGGGGGATACGAGCAGTACTTC. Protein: CASSWTGGYEQYF. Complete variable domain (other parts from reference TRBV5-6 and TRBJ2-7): DAGVTQSPTHLIKTRGQQVTLRCSPKSGHDTVSWYQQALGQGPQFIFQYYEEEERQRGNFPDRFSGHQFPNYSSELNVNALLLGDSALYLCASSWTGGYEQYFGPGTRLTVT.

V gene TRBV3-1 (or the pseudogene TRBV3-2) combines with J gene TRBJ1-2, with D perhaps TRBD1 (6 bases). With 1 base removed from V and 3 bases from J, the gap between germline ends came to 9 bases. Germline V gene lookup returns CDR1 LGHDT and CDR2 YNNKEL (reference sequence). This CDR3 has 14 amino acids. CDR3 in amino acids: CASSQASGDYGYTF. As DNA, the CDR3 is TGTGCCAGCAGCCAAGCGTCAGGGGACTATGGCTACACCTTC.

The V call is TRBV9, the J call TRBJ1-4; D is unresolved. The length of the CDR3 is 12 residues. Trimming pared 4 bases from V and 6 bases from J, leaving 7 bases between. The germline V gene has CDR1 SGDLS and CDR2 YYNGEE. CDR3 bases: TGTGCCAGCAGCTCCTCCCATGAAAAACTGTTTTTT. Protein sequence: CASSSSHEKLFF.

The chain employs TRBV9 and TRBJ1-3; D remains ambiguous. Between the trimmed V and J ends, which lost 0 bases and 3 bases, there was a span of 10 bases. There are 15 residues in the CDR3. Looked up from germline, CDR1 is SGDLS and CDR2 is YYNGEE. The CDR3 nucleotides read TGTGCCAGCAGCGTAGTTGAGGGAATTGGAAACACCATATATTTT. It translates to CASSVVEGIGNTIYF.

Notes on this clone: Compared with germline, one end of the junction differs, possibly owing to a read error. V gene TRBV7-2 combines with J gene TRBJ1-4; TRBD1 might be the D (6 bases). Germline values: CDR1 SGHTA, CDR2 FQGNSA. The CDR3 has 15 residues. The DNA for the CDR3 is TGTGCCAGCAGCCCAGGGGACCGAACTGATGAAAAACTGTTTTTT. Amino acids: CASSPGDRTDEKLFF.

Here the CDR3 reads CASSRIGGEKLFF. The CDR3 DNA sequence: TGTGCCAGCAGCCGGATAGGGGGGGAAAAACTGTTTTTT. The genes are TRBV4-2 and TRBJ1-4; perhaps TRBD1 as D (6 bases). This CDR3 is built from 13 residues. The germline V gene encodes CDR1 LGHNA and CDR2 YNFKEQ. The ends were cut back, 4 bases at V and 8 bases at J, with 11 bases in the middle.

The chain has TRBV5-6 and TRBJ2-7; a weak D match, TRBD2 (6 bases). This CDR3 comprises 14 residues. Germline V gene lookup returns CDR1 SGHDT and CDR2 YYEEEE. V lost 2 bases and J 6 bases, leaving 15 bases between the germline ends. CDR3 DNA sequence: TGTGCCAGCAGCTTACCGGGACTGGGTGGCGAGCAGTACTTC. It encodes CASSLPGLGGEQYF.

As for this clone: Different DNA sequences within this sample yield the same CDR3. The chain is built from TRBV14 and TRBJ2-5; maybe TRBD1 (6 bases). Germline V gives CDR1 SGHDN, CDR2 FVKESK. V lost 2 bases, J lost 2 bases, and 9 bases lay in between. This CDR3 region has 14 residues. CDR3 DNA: TGTGCCAGCAGCCAACAGGGGTGGCAAGAGACCCAGTACTTC. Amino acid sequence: CASSQQGWQETQYF.

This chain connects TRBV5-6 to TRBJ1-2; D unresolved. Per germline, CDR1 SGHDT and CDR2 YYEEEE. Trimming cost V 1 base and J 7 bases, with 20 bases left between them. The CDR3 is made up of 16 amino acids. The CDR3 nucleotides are TGTGCCAGCAGCTTGAACAGCGGCCAATCAGGTGGTGGCTACACCTTC. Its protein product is CASSLNSGQSGGGYTF. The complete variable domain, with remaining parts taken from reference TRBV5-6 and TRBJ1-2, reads DAGVTQSPTHLIKTRGQQVTLRCSPKSGHDTVSWYQQALGQGPQFIFQYYEEEERQRGNFPDRFSGHQFPNYSSELNVNALLLGDSALYLCASSLNSGQSGGGYTFGSGTRLTVV.

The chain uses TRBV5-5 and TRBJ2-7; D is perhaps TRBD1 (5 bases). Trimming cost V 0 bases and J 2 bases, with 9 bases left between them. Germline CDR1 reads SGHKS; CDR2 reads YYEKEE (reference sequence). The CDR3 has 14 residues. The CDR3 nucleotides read TGTGCCAGCAGCTTGGAGGGGCTTACCTACGAGCAGTACTTC. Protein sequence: CASSLEGLTYEQYF.

The DNA of the CDR3 is TGTGCCAGCAGTCCGCCCGAGAACACTGAAGCTTTCTTT. It specifies CASSPPENTEAFF. The rearrangement joins TRBV6-1 to TRBJ1-1; D gene ambiguous. CDR1 is MNHNS, CDR2 SASEGT, per germline. Trimming took off 5 bases at V and 1 base at J, with 8 bases between the two ends. CDR3 length: 13 residues.

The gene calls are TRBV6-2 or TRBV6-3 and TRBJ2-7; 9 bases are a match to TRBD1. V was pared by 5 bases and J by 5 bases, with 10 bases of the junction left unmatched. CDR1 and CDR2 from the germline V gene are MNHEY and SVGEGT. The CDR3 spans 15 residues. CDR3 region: CASSTTGTGKDEQYF. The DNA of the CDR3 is TGTGCCAGCAGTACGACCGGGACAGGGAAGGACGAGCAGTACTTC.

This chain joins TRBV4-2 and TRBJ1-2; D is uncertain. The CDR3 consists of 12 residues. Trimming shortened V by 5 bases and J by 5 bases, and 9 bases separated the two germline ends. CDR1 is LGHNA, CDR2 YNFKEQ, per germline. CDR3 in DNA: TGTGCCAGCAGCTTAACAGATTATGGCTACACCTTC. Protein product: CASSLTDYGYTF.

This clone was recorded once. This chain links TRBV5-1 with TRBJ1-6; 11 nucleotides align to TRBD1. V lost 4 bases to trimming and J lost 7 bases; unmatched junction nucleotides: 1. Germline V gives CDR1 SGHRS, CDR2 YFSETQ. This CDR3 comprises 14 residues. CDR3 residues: CASSGQGANSPLHF. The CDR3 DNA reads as TGCGCCAGCAGCGGACAGGGGGCAAATTCACCCCTCCACTTT.

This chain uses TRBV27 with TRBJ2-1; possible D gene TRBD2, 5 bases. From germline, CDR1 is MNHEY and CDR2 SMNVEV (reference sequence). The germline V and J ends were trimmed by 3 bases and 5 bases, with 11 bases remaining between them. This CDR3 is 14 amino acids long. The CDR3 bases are TGTGCCAGCAGTTTTTTTACGGGAAACAATGAGCAGTTCTTC. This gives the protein CASSFFTGNNEQFF.

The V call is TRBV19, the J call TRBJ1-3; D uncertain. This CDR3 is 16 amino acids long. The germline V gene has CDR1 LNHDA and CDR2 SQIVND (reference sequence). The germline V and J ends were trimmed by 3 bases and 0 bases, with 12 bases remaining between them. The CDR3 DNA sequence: TGTGCCAGTAGTATTGCGAGGCTCGACTCTGGAAACACCATATATTTT. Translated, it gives CASSIARLDSGNTIYF.

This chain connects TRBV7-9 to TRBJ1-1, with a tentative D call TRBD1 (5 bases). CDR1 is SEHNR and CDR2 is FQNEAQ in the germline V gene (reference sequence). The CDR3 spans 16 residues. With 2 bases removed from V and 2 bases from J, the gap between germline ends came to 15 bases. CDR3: CASSLHSFGDNTEAFF. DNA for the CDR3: TGTGCCAGCAGCTTACATTCATTTGGGGACAACACTGAAGCTTTCTTT.

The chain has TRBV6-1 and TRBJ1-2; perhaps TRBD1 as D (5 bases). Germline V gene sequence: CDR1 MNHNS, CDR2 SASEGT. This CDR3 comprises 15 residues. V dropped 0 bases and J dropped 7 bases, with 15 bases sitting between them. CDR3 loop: CASSEALIRDSGYTF. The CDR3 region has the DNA TGTGCCAGCAGTGAAGCGCTTATCAGGGATAGTGGCTACACCTTC.

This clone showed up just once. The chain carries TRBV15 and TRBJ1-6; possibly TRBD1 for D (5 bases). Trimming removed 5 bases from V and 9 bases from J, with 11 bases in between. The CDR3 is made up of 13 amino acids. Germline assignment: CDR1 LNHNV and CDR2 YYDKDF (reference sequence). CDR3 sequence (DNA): TGTGCCACCAGCCTTGACAGCTCTTCACCCCTCCACTTT. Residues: CATSLDSSSPLHF.

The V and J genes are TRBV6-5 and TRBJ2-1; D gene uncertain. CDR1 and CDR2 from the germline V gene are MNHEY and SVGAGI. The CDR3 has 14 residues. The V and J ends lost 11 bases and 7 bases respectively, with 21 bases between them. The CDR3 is CAAFDGPITNEQFF. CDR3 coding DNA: TGTGCCGCCTTCGACGGTCCCATTACTAATGAGCAGTTCTTC.

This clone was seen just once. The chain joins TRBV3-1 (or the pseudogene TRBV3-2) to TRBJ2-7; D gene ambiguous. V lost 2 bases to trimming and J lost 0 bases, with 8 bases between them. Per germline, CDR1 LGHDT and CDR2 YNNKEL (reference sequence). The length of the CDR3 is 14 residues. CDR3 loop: CASSQTSVSYEQYF. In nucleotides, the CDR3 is TGTGCCAGCAGCCAAACGTCCGTCTCCTACGAGCAGTACTTC.

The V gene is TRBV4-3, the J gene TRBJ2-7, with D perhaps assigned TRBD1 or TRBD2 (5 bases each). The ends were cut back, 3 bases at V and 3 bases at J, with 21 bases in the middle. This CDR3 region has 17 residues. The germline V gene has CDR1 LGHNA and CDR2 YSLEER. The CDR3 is CASSQVARDPYYYEQYF. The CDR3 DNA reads TGCGCCAGCAGCCAGGTCGCCCGGGACCCCTATTACTACGAGCAGTACTTC.

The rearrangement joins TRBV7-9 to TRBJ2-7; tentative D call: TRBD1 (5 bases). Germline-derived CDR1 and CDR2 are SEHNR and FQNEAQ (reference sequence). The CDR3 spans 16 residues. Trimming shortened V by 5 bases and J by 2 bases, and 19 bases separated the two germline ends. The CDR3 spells CASSAILQGFPYEQYF. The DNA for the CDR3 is TGTGCCAGCAGCGCTATACTGCAGGGTTTTCCCTACGAGCAGTACTTC. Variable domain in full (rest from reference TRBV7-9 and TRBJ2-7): DTGVSQNPRHKITKRGQNVTFRCDPISEHNRLYWYRQTLGQGPEFLTYFQNEAQLEKSRLLSDRFSAERPKGSFSTLEIQRTEQGDSAMYLCASSAILQGFPYEQYFGPGTRLTVT.

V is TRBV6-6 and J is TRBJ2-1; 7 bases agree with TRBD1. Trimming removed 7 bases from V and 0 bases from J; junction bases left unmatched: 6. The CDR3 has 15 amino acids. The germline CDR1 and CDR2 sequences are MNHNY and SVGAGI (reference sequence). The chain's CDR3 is CASMRGTASYNEQFF. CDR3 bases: TGTGCCAGCATGAGGGGGACAGCCTCCTACAATGAGCAGTTCTTC.

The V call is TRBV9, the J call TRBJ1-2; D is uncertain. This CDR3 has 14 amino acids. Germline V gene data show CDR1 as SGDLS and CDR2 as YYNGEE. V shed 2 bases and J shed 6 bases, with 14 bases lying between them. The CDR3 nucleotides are TGTGCCAGCAGCGTGGCAGGCCGCTGGGATGGCTACACCTTC. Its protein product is CASSVAGRWDGYTF. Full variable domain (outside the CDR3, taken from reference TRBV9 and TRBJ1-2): DSGVTQTPKHLITATGQRVTLRCSPRSGDLSVYWYQQSLDQGLQFLIQYYNGEERAKGNILERFSAQQFPDLHSELNLSSLELGDSALYFCASSVAGRWDGYTFGSGTRLTVV.

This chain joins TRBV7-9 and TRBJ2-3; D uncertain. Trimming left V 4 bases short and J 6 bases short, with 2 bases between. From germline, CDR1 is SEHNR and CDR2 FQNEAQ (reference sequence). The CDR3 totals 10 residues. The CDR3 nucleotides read TGTGCCAGCAGCTGGGATACGCAGTATTTT. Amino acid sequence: CASSWDTQYF.

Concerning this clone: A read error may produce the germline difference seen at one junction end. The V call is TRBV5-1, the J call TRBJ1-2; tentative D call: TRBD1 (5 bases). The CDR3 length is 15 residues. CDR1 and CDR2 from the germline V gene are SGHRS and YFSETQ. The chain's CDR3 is CASRLVSGTGYGYTF. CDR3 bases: TGCGCCAGCAGATTGGTATCCGGGACGGGGTATGGCTACACCTTC.

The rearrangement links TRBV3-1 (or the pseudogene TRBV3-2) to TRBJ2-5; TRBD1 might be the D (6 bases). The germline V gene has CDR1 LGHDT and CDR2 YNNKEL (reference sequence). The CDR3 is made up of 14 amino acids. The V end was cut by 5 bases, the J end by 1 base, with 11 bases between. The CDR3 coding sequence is TGTGCCAGCAGCTGGACAGATCTCCAAGAGACCCAGTACTTC. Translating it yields CASSWTDLQETQYF.

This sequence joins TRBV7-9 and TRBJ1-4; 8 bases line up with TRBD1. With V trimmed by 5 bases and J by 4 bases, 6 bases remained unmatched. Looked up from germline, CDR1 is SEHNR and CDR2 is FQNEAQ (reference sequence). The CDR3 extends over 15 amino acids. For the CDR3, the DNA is TGTGCCAGCAGCAACTACAGGGGGATTAATGAAAAACTGTTTTTT. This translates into CASSNYRGINEKLFF. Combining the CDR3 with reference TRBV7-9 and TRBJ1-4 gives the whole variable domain DTGVSQNPRHKITKRGQNVTFRCDPISEHNRLYWYRQTLGQGPEFLTYFQNEAQLEKSRLLSDRFSAERPKGSFSTLEIQRTEQGDSAMYLCASSNYRGINEKLFFGSGTQLSVL.